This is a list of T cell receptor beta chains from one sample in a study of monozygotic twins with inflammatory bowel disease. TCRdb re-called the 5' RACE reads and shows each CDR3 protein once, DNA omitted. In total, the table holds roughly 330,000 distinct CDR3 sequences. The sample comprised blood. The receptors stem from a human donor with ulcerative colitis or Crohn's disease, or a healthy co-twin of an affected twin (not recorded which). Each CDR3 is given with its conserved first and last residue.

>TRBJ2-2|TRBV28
CASSPGQGTGELFF
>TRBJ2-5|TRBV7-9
CASSLSRPWVEEETQYF
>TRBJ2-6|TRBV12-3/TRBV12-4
CATRGANVLTF
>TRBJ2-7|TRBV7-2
CASSPRTGGESPYEQYF
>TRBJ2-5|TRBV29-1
CSSTPGVAGETQYF
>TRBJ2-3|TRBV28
CASRPAGQGVKDTQYF
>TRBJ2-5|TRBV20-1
CSARDSEKTQYF
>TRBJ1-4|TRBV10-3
CAISDPRMEAEKLFF
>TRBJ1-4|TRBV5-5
CASSSYNRGTNEKLFF
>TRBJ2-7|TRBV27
CASSSRTSGRYEQYF
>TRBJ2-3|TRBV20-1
CSARAGDSPTDTQYF
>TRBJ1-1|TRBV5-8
CASSLRTGGEAFF